A selection of T cell receptor beta chains follows, all from one sample in a study of blood T cell repertoires in COVID-19. Assay: immunoSEQ multiplex PCR; the TCRdb copy retains only in-frame clones and omits some. The repertoire consists of about 250,000 clones, with roughly 88% occurring once and the leading ten covering 5% to 6%. The source material was peripheral blood. The receptors shown here come from a woman aged 80 or older with COVID-19, enrolled during active disease. Both conserved end residues are part of each CDR3. D genes are given only for firm matches.

>TRBV5-1|TRBJ1-1|-
CASSGPGMTEAFF
TGCGCCAGCAGCGGTCCAGGGATGACTGAAGCTTTCTTT
>TRBV10-3|TRBJ2-5|TRBD2
CAISRGTSGDQETQYF
TGTGCCATCAGCCGCGGGACTAGCGGGGATCAAGAGACCCAGTACTTC
>TRBV28|TRBJ1-3|TRBD1
CASSFITGAGNTIYF
TGTGCCAGCAGTTTCATTACAGGGGCTGGAAACACCATATATTTT
>TRBV11-2|TRBJ1-2|-
CASSSHRSAYGYTF
TGTGCCAGCAGCTCCCACCGGAGCGCCTATGGCTACACCTTC
>TRBV5-1|TRBJ2-5|-
CASSLGGGETQYF
TGCGCCAGCAGCTTGGGTGGCGGGGAGACCCAGTACTTC
>TRBV5-1|TRBJ1-2|-
CASSLGQGSYGYTF
TGCGCCAGCAGCTTGGGGCAGGGAAGCTATGGCTACACCTTC
>TRBV7-9|TRBJ2-2|-
CASSLALPASGGELFF
TGTGCCAGCAGCTTAGCGCTGCCAGCGTCCGGCGGGGAGCTGTTTTTT
>TRBV5-1|TRBJ1-6|-
CASSLGGLGSPLHF
TGCGCCAGCAGCTTGGGAGGGCTAGGTTCACCCCTCCACTTT
>TRBV2|TRBJ1-2|TRBD1
CASSPGQGSYGYTF
TGTGCCAGCAGTCCAGGACAGGGCTCCTATGGCTACACCTTC
>TRBV27|TRBJ1-5|TRBD1
CASSSIEGQGIVQPQHF
TGTGCCAGCAGTTCAATAGAGGGACAGGGAATAGTACAGCCCCAGCATTTT
>TRBV7-9|TRBJ1-1|-
CASSPPGRLGTEAFF
TGTGCCAGCAGCCCCCCCGGGCGACTAGGGACTGAAGCTTTCTTT
>TRBV18|TRBJ1-2|TRBD1
CASSETGALSYGYTF
TGTGCCAGCTCCGAAACAGGGGCCTTATCCTATGGCTACACCTTC
>TRBV29-1|TRBJ2-3|TRBD1
CSVEGQGASDTQYF
TGCAGCGTTGAGGGACAGGGGGCATCAGATACGCAGTATTTT
>TRBV19|TRBJ2-7|-
CASSGRYPYEQYF
TGTGCCAGTAGTGGCAGATATCCCTACGAGCAGTACTTC